The T cell receptor (beta chain) described here comes from a study of beta chain features in type 1 diabetes. Per germline, CDR1 MNHNS and CDR2 SASEGT. CDR3 length equals 13 residues. V shed 4 bases and J shed 1 base, with 5 bases lying between them. Every bit of the isolated RNA underwent reverse transcription, so sequencing read expressed TCRB transcripts. The data were produced by immunoSEQ multiplex PCR, yet TCRdb's version contains in-frame clones alone and is incomplete. This table holds about 330,000 clones, more than 9.5% found once. This chain joins TRBV6-1 and TRBJ1-5; D gene ambiguous. The origin of this receptor is a woman aged 25 to 39 in good health. Sample: naive CD4+ T cells from blood. Here the CDR3 reads CASSVRSNQPQHF. In DNA, the CDR3 is TGTGCCAGCAGTGTACGGAGCAATCAGCCCCAGCATTTT.